The 24 T cell receptor beta chains in this list originate from one sample, sequenced in a study of cytomegalovirus exposure and HLA in healthy donors. A multiplex PCR was run with 60 Vbeta primers and 13 Jbeta primers. The method was immunoSEQ multiplex PCR; TCRdb's version includes in-frame clones alone and lacks a portion of them. The data show some 120,000 clones, with roughly 80% seen just once and around 2.5% held by the top ten. Material: PBMCs. The receptors stem from a man aged 25-40 years in good health and CMV-seronegative.

The rearrangement uses TRBV9 and TRBJ2-2; unclear D gene. The V end was cut by 0 bases, the J end by 4 bases, with 10 bases between. Germline lookup yields CDR1 SGDLS and CDR2 YYNGEE. This CDR3 has 15 residues. The CDR3 nucleotides are TGTGCCAGCAGCGTAGGAGGATTGCGCACCGGGGAGCTGTTTTTT. The encoded protein is CASSVGGLRTGELFF.

This clone was seen a few times. This chain joins TRBV4-1 and TRBJ1-4; 7 bases line up with TRBD1. The V and J ends lost 0 bases and 8 bases, in that order; junction bases with no gene match: 9. This CDR3 is built from 16 residues. Per germline, CDR1 MGHRA and CDR2 YSYEKL. The CDR3 nucleotides read TGCGCCAGCAGCCAAGAATCAGACAGGGTGTGGGAAAAACTGTTTTTT. Translating gives CASSQESDRVWEKLFF.

This clone has more than one count but fewer than ten. The CDR3 reads CASSIPGLAGGNEQFF. The DNA of the CDR3 is TGTGCCAGTAGTATCCCGGGACTAGCGGGAGGCAATGAGCAGTTCTTC. V is TRBV19 and J is TRBJ2-1, with TRBD2 identical over 15 bases. The CDR3 runs 16 residues. Germline assignment: CDR1 LNHDA and CDR2 SQIVND (reference sequence). V lost 3 bases and J lost 6; bases outside the gene matches: 3.

The CDR3 bases are TGTGCCAGCAGTTTAGAGGGACTGGGATCCTACGAGCAGTACTTC. Translated: CASSLEGLGSYEQYF. V gene TRBV27 combines with J gene TRBJ2-7; maybe TRBD2 (6 bases). Germline V gene sequence: CDR1 MNHEY, CDR2 SMNVEV (reference sequence). Trimming left V 2 bases short and J 1 base short, with 12 bases between. The CDR3 contains 15 residues.

This clone has more than one count but fewer than ten. The rearrangement uses TRBV5-1 and TRBJ2-7; 13 bases fit TRBD2. This CDR3 spans 17 amino acids. CDR1 and CDR2 (germline): SGHRS, YFSETQ. Trimming cost V 5 bases and J 1 base; bases outside gene matches: 9. DNA for the CDR3: TGCGCCAGCAGACCGACTAGCGGGAGGCTCGTTTCCTACGAGCAGTACTTC. This sequence encodes CASRPTSGRLVSYEQYF.

This rearrangement joins TRBV6-5 to TRBJ2-5; tentative D call: TRBD2 (5 bases). Germline loops: CDR1 MNHEY, CDR2 SVGAGI. This CDR3 has 14 residues. Trimming removed 5 bases from V and 2 bases from J, with 12 bases in between. In DNA form, the CDR3 reads TGTGCCAGCAGTCTAAGCGGCAGACAAGAGACCCAGTACTTC. It yields the protein CASSLSGRQETQYF.

The rearrangement joins TRBV12-5 to TRBJ2-2, with 14 positions matching TRBD2. The trim removed 6 bases at V and 5 bases at J, leaving 2 bases unmatched. The CDR3 consists of 15 residues. The V gene's germline CDR1 is LGHNT and CDR2 FRNRAP. The DNA of the CDR3 is TGTGCTAGTGGGGGACTAGCGGGAGTAACCGGGGAGCTGTTTTTT. It is translated as CASGGLAGVTGELFF.

Note on this clone: One junction end does not reproduce the germline sequence, and a read error may be involved. This specimen includes other DNA sequences encoding the same CDR3. The J gene is TRBJ1-5, the V gene TRBV6-7; 9 bases are a match to TRBD1. TRBV6-7 is sorted into the ORF group, with uncertain function. The CDR3 runs to 16 residues. As DNA, the CDR3 is TGTGCCAGCAGTCCGAGCACCGGGACAGGGACACAGCCCCAACATTTT. Its translation is CASSPSTGTGTQPQHF.

This rearrangement joins TRBV19 to TRBJ2-1; D is perhaps TRBD1 (5 bases). Germline V gives CDR1 LNHDA, CDR2 SQIVND (reference sequence). V was clipped by 3 bases and J by 8 bases, with 17 bases between them. The CDR3 contains 15 residues. This CDR3 reads CASSMGWGPKDEQFF. CDR3 sequence (DNA): TGTGCCAGTAGTATGGGGTGGGGCCCTAAGGATGAGCAGTTCTTC.

The V gene is TRBV7-9, the J gene TRBJ2-5; TRBD1 aligns across 12 bases. J lost 4 bases, V lost 5 bases, and 5 bases had no gene match. In germline, CDR1 is SEHNR, CDR2 FQNEAQ (reference sequence). CDR3 length: 15 residues. CDR3 nucleotide sequence: TGTGCCAGCAGCCGCCGGGACAGGGGGCCAGAGACCCAGTACTTC. Translation: CASSRRDRGPETQYF. Full variable domain (outside the CDR3, taken from reference TRBV7-9 and TRBJ2-5): DTGVSQNPRHKITKRGQNVTFRCDPISEHNRLYWYRQTLGQGPEFLTYFQNEAQLEKSRLLSDRFSAERPKGSFSTLEIQRTEQGDSAMYLCASSRRDRGPETQYFGPGTRLLVL.

The rearrangement uses TRBV6-6 and TRBJ2-5, with unresolved D. V was trimmed by 0 bases and J by 0 bases, leaving 8 bases between them. The CDR3 is 15 residues long. The germline CDR1 and CDR2 sequences are MNHNY and SVGAGI (reference sequence). CDR3 nucleotides: TGTGCCAGCAGTTACTCGAGCCTGGACCAAGAGACCCAGTACTTC. This sequence encodes CASSYSSLDQETQYF.

This clone has just a few counts. V usage is TRBV4-3 and J usage is TRBJ2-1, with TRBD2 matching over 9 bases. The junction had 9 bases not matched to a gene; V was cut back by 1 base and J by 8 bases. This CDR3 contains 16 residues. Per the germline V gene, CDR1 is LGHNA and CDR2 is YSLEER. The chain's CDR3 is CASSQVLAGLSDEQFF. CDR3 in DNA: TGCGCCAGCAGCCAAGTCCTAGCGGGATTATCTGATGAGCAGTTCTTC.

V is TRBV11-2 and J is TRBJ2-7; 11 bases line up with TRBD1. This CDR3 contains 15 residues. V shed 5 bases and J 2 bases; nucleotides not matched to a gene: 5. The V gene's germline CDR1 is SGHAT and CDR2 FQNNGV. The CDR3 DNA is TGTGCCAGCAGCGGTGGGACAGGGGGGCCCTACGAGCAGTACTTC. It is translated as CASSGGTGGPYEQYF.

The chain employs TRBV7-9 and TRBJ1-2; TRBD1 might be the D (5 bases). V dropped 8 bases and J dropped 5 bases, with 18 bases sitting between them. Looked up from germline, CDR1 is SEHNR and CDR2 is FQNEAQ (reference sequence). The CDR3 runs to 14 residues. In DNA form, the CDR3 reads TGTGCCAGCGGTTTAGACAGCACAAGATATGGCTACACCTTC. Protein: CASGLDSTRYGYTF.

This chain links TRBV12-2 with TRBJ2-1; no DNA check was done on the table's D call, TRBD1. TRBV12-2 is a pseudogene segment. The CDR3 covers 18 residues. CDR3 region: CASRSERLPRASYNEQFF. The DNA for the CDR3 is TGTGCAAGTCGCTCAGAGCGACTCCCCAGGGCCTCCTACAATGAGCAGTTCTTC.

This rearrangement joins TRBV25-1 to TRBJ2-7; TRBD2 matches 10 bases. CDR1 and CDR2 (germline): MGHDK, SYGVNS. The V gene end was trimmed by 5 bases and the J gene end by 4 bases; junction bases not matched to a gene: 8. There are 15 residues in the CDR3. CDR3 loop: CASSPLAGAIYEQYF. The CDR3 bases are TGTGCCAGCAGTCCTCTAGCGGGAGCGATATACGAGCAGTACTTC.

The chain links TRBV12-5 to TRBJ1-3, with D perhaps matching TRBD1 (5 bases). This CDR3 has 18 residues. The germline CDR1 and CDR2 sequences are LGHNT and FRNRAP. The ends were cut back, 5 bases at V and 0 bases at J, with 20 bases in the middle. CDR3 coding DNA: TGTGCTAGTGGTAGAACGGGGGGAAACTACCGCTCTGGAAACACCATATATTTT. Residues: CASGRTGGNYRSGNTIYF.

This sequence joins TRBV12-5 and TRBJ2-1; a possible D gene is TRBD2 (6 bases). The CDR3 is 15 amino acids. V lost 6 bases and J 7 bases, leaving 19 bases between the germline ends. CDR1 and CDR2 (germline): LGHNT, FRNRAP. CDR3: CASGPRELRWNEQFF. Written as DNA, the CDR3 is TGTGCTAGTGGCCCACGGGAGCTTCGGTGGAATGAGCAGTTCTTC. The full variable domain, with the rest looked up from reference TRBV12-5 and TRBJ2-1, is DARVTQTPRHKVTEMGQEVTMRCQPILGHNTVFWYRQTMMQGLELLAYFRNRAPLDDSGMPKDRFSAEMPDATLATLKIQPSEPRDSAVYFCASGPRELRWNEQFFGPGTRLTVL.

The rearrangement links TRBV4-1 to TRBJ2-7; the D gene is possibly TRBD2 (5 bases). The CDR3 is 16 residues long. V was shortened by 3 bases and J by 6 bases, with 21 bases between the two germline ends. CDR1 and CDR2 from the germline V gene are MGHRA and YSYEKL. The CDR3 coding sequence is TGCGCCAGCAGCCATCCAGGACTCCCGCCGTCTGGCGAGCAGTACTTC. It codes for CASSHPGLPPSGEQYF.

The genes are TRBV19 and TRBJ2-7; tentative D call: TRBD2 (6 bases). V was clipped by 3 bases and J by 0 bases, with 9 bases between them. Germline V gene data show CDR1 as LNHDA and CDR2 as SQIVND (reference sequence). The CDR3 contains 14 residues. CDR3 loop: CASSILSGSYEQYF. The CDR3 region has the DNA TGTGCCAGTAGTATTCTTAGCGGCTCCTACGAGCAGTACTTC.

The J gene is TRBJ2-2, the V gene TRBV7-9; D call uncertain. The CDR3 totals 16 residues. The germline gives CDR1 SEHNR, CDR2 FQNEAQ (reference sequence). Trimming removed 6 bases from V and 0 bases from J, with 14 bases in between. CDR3 DNA sequence: TGTGCCAGCAGTCAGCCCAACGCGGCGAACACCGGGGAGCTGTTTTTT. Translating gives CASSQPNAANTGELFF.

The chain recombines TRBV27 with TRBJ2-6; TRBD1 is a possible D gene (6 bases). Per the germline V gene, CDR1 is MNHEY and CDR2 is SMNVEV (reference sequence). This CDR3 contains 23 residues. V was pared by 0 bases and J by 0 bases, with 27 bases between. As DNA, the CDR3 is TGTGCCAGCAGTTTATCGATCCCCAATGCGGACAGCCCTTCTCACTCTGGGGCCAACGTCCTGACTTTC. Protein product: CASSLSIPNADSPSHSGANVLTF. The full variable domain, rest sourced from reference TRBV27 and TRBJ2-6, is EAQVTQNPRYLITVTGKKLTVTCSQNMNHEYMSWYRQDPGLGLRQIYYSMNVEVTDKGDVPEGYKVSRKEKRNFPLILESPSPNQTSLYFCASSLSIPNADSPSHSGANVLTFGAGSRLTVL.

The V and J genes are TRBV7-2 and TRBJ1-4; the D is unclear. Germline assignment: CDR1 SGHTA and CDR2 FQGNSA. V was cut by 0 bases and J by 1 base, with 6 bases left in between. CDR3 length equals 15 residues. The DNA of the CDR3 is TGTGCCAGCAGCTTAGCCCGGGAAACTAATGAAAAACTGTTTTTT. It encodes CASSLARETNEKLFF.

The CDR3 sequence: CASMAQNYGYTF. For the CDR3, the DNA is TGTGCCAGTATGGCCCAAAACTATGGCTACACCTTC. V gene TRBV19 combines with J gene TRBJ1-2; D remains unclear. The CDR3 extends over 12 amino acids. Germline loops: CDR1 LNHDA, CDR2 SQIVND (reference sequence). V was trimmed by 7 bases and J by 2 bases, leaving 8 bases between them.